Each of the 20 T cell receptor beta chains below was sequenced from the same sample in a study of T cell repertoires in cytomegalovirus infection. TCRdb recomputed calls from the reads with MiXCR, one row per CDR3 protein. Here the sample spans 100,000 to 150,000 distinct CDR3 sequences, 7.5% to 9% being singletons. Sequencing was performed on PBMCs. These receptors all stem from a human donor in good health (CMV status not recorded). Some clones in this sample may be carry-over from other donors' samples.

This clonotype appeared many times. The V gene is TRBV14, the J gene TRBJ2-5, with D unclear. This CDR3 has 16 amino acids. CDR1 is SGHDN, CDR2 FVKESK, per germline. Trimming removed 0 bases from V and 1 base from J, with 12 bases in between. The CDR3 protein is CASSQESALSQETQYF. CDR3 in DNA: TGTGCCAGCAGCCAAGAGTCAGCCCTATCCCAAGAGACCCAGTACTTC. Full variable domain (remainder filled in from reference TRBV14 and TRBJ2-5): EAGVTQFPSHSVIEKGQTVTLRCDPISGHDNLYWYRRVMGKEIKFLLHFVKESKQDESGMPNNRFLAERTGGTYSTLKVQPAELEDSGVYFCASSQESALSQETQYFGPGTRLLVL.

The sample holds many counts of this clonotype. The chain links TRBV6-6 to TRBJ2-7; perhaps TRBD1 as D (6 bases). The CDR3 spans 14 residues. In germline, CDR1 is MNHNY, CDR2 SVGAGI (reference sequence). V dropped 0 bases and J dropped 3 bases, with 9 bases sitting between them. This CDR3 reads CASSYSGQYYEQYF. The CDR3 DNA reads as TGTGCCAGCAGTTACTCCGGACAGTACTACGAGCAGTACTTC.

The table lists this clonotype with many counts. V and J are TRBV7-8 and TRBJ1-5, with 12 bases identical to TRBD1. The CDR3 length is 16 residues. Trimming cost V 5 bases and J 6 bases; bases outside gene matches: 8. CDR1 SGHVS and CDR2 FQNEAQ come from the germline V gene. This CDR3 reads CASSPQGQGAAQPQHF. The CDR3 DNA is TGTGCCAGCAGCCCGCAGGGACAGGGGGCCGCTCAGCCCCAGCATTTT.

This rearrangement joins TRBV12-3 or TRBV12-4 to TRBJ1-2; no definite D call. The CDR3 totals 14 residues. V gave up 4 bases and J gave up 0 bases, with 9 bases separating them. The CDR3 DNA sequence: TGTGCCAGCAGTTCCTACGGGACTAACTATGGCTACACCTTC. Translation: CASSSYGTNYGYTF.

CDR3 sequence (DNA): TGCAGTGCTACCCGGGGGACTAGCGGGAAAGAGACCCAGTACTTC. Protein sequence: CSATRGTSGKETQYF. The chain employs TRBV20-1 and TRBJ2-5; 13 nucleotides line up with TRBD2. Trimming at V came to 4 bases and at J to 3 bases, leaving 5 bases not matched to a gene. The CDR3 has 15 amino acids. CDR1 DFQATT and CDR2 SNEGSKA come from the germline V gene (reference sequence).

This clonotype is classed as medium-sized. The chain uses TRBV7-9 and TRBJ2-7, with 7 bases aligning to TRBD2. J gave up 2 bases and V 5 bases, and 9 bases lay outside the gene matches. The germline CDR1 and CDR2 sequences are SEHNR and FQNEAQ (reference sequence). This CDR3 is 15 amino acids long. CDR3 sequence reads: CASSNLAEGTYEQYF. The CDR3 DNA is TGTGCCAGCAGCAACCTAGCGGAGGGGACCTACGAGCAGTACTTC.

Notes on this clonotype: A read error may explain this, as a much larger clone is one base away. The rearrangement joins TRBV11-3 to TRBJ2-1, with 10 bases lining up with TRBD1. This CDR3 contains 16 residues. In germline, CDR1 is SGHNT, CDR2 YENEEA. V was clipped by 5 bases and J by 5 bases; unmatched bases: 9. CDR3 loop: CASSSLGQGSNNEQFF. The CDR3 DNA is TGTGCCAGCAGCAGCTTGGGACAGGGGTCCAACAATGAGCAGTTCTTC.

This clonotype came up many times. This chain links TRBV29-1 with TRBJ1-5; TRBD1 matches at 8 bases. The length of the CDR3 is 13 residues. The germline V gene has CDR1 SQVTM and CDR2 ANQGSEA. The junction had 1 base not matched to a gene; V was cut back by 6 bases and J by 0 bases. The CDR3 DNA follows: TGCAGCGTCGGACAGGGTAGCAATCAGCCCCAGCATTTT. It encodes CSVGQGSNQPQHF.

This clonotype showed up many times. The V gene is TRBV28, the J gene TRBJ2-3; D is possibly TRBD2 (6 bases). V was cut by 2 bases and J by 0 bases, with 9 bases left in between. From germline, CDR1 is MDHEN and CDR2 SYDVKM. CDR3 length: 15 amino acids. The CDR3: CASSLPGTSTDTQYF. CDR3 DNA: TGTGCCAGCAGTTTACCGGGGACTAGCACAGATACGCAGTATTTT. The variable domain in full, with the rest retrieved from reference TRBV28 and TRBJ2-3, is DVKVTQSSRYLVKRTGEKVFLECVQDMDHENMFWYRQDPGLGLRLIYFSYDVKMKEKGDIPEGYSVSREKKERFSLILESASTNQTSMYLCASSLPGTSTDTQYFGPGTRLTVL.

This clonotype was picked up many times. V usage is TRBV10-3 and J usage is TRBJ1-1; a weak D match, TRBD1 (5 bases). This CDR3 is built from 15 residues. Germline-derived CDR1 and CDR2 are ENHRY and SYGVKD. V was cut by 0 bases and J by 4 bases, with 12 bases left in between. The CDR3 sequence: CAISESFRVGTEAFF. The CDR3 DNA reads TGTGCCATCAGTGAGTCGTTCAGGGTAGGCACTGAAGCTTTCTTT.

This clonotype has ten or more counts. The CDR3 sequence is CASRTSGGRPDTQYF. CDR3 DNA sequence: TGTGCCAGCAGAACTAGCGGGGGCCGACCAGATACGCAGTATTTT. This chain uses TRBV5-4 with TRBJ2-3; 11 bases line up with TRBD2. Germline V gene sequence: CDR1 SGHNT, CDR2 YYREEE (reference sequence). This CDR3 spans 15 amino acids. J was trimmed by 4 bases and V by 5 bases; bases with no gene match: 6.

This clonotype was detected many times. The CDR3 bases are TGTGCCAGCAGCTTAAAGGTCCATCTAGCGATCACCGGGGAGCTGTTTTTT. Translating it yields CASSLKVHLAITGELFF. This sequence joins TRBV7-2 and TRBJ2-2; weak D call: TRBD2 (6 bases). The V and J ends lost 2 bases and 4 bases respectively, with 17 bases between them. CDR3 length: 17 amino acids. CDR1 and CDR2 (germline): SGHTA, FQGNSA.

This clonotype was recorded at least ten times. The gene calls are TRBV19 and TRBJ1-2; D is uncertain. Trimming removed 2 bases from V and 7 bases from J, with 11 bases in between. Germline V gene sequence: CDR1 LNHDA, CDR2 SQIVND (reference sequence). The CDR3 contains 13 residues. The chain's CDR3 is CASSISVGSGYTF. In DNA form, the CDR3 reads TGTGCCAGTAGTATATCGGTTGGGAGTGGCTACACCTTC.

This clonotype was picked up a small number of times. J is TRBJ2-2 and V is TRBV19; D might be TRBD2 (5 bases). Trimming removed 10 bases from V and 0 bases from J, with 12 bases in between. The length of the CDR3 is 14 residues. CDR1 is LNHDA and CDR2 is SQIVND in the germline V gene (reference sequence). CDR3 residues: CATRRSSNTGELFF. The CDR3 region has the DNA TGTGCCACCCGGAGGTCCTCGAACACCGGGGAGCTGTTTTTT. Filled out from reference TRBV19 and TRBJ2-2, the complete variable domain reads DGGITQSPKYLFRKEGQNVTLSCEQNLNHDAMYWYRQDPGQGLRLIYYSQIVNDFQKGDIAEGYSVSREKKESFPLTVTSAQKNPTAFYLCATRRSSNTGELFFGEGSRLTVL.

There are many counts of this clonotype. This CDR3 reads CASSNRAPQPQHF. CDR3 DNA sequence: TGTGCCAGCAGTAACAGGGCCCCTCAGCCCCAGCATTTT. The chain is built from TRBV2 and TRBJ1-5; D is perhaps TRBD1 (6 bases). V was cut by 5 bases and J by 6 bases, with 11 bases left in between. The germline gives CDR1 SNHLY, CDR2 FYNNEI. This CDR3 is built from 13 residues.

This clonotype has ten or more counts. The V call is TRBV7-2, the J call TRBJ1-1, with 7 nucleotides matching TRBD1. This CDR3 is built from 14 residues. V gave up 2 bases and J gave up 5 bases; unmatched junction bases: 5. Germline-derived CDR1 and CDR2 are SGHTA and FQGNSA. The CDR3 DNA follows: TGTGCCAGCAGCTTAAGACAGGGTATGACTGAAGCTTTCTTT. Residues: CASSLRQGMTEAFF.

The chain recombines TRBV12-3 or TRBV12-4 with TRBJ1-1; a possible D gene is TRBD1 (6 bases). Trimming took off 0 bases at V and 5 bases at J, with 13 bases between the two ends. CDR3 length equals 15 residues. CDR3 bases: TGTGCCAGCAGTTTAGCGTGGGGGGCAAGAACTGAAGCTTTCTTT. Amino acid sequence: CASSLAWGARTEAFF.

This clonotype has a count of ten or more. V usage is TRBV28 and J usage is TRBJ1-1; 9 nucleotides match TRBD1. The CDR3 length is 14 residues. Germline V gene lookup returns CDR1 MDHEN and CDR2 SYDVKM. J lost 5 bases, V lost 2 bases, and 3 bases had no gene match. CDR3: CASSLTQGATEAFF. For the CDR3, the DNA is TGTGCCAGCAGTTTAACACAGGGGGCAACTGAAGCTTTCTTT.

The genes are TRBV7-9 and TRBJ1-2; tentatively, D is TRBD1 (6 bases). There are 13 residues in the CDR3. CDR1 and CDR2 (germline): SEHNR, FQNEAQ (reference sequence). Trimming pared 3 bases from V and 6 bases from J, leaving 11 bases between. CDR3 nucleotides: TGTGCCAGCAGCTTGGGAGGGGGAGATGGCTACACCTTC. It yields the protein CASSLGGGDGYTF.

This clonotype came up many times. The gene calls are TRBV2 and TRBJ1-5, with 7 nucleotides matching TRBD1. V lost 7 bases, J lost 9 bases, and 15 bases stayed unmatched. The CDR3 sequence is 15 residues long. Germline V lookup: CDR1 SNHLY, CDR2 FYNNEI. This chain's CDR3 is CASTVTEDRSAPQHF. CDR3 DNA: TGTGCCAGCACTGTAACCGAGGACAGGTCCGCGCCCCAGCATTTT. Combining the CDR3 with reference TRBV2 and TRBJ1-5 gives the whole variable domain EPEVTQTPSHQVTQMGQEVILRCVPISNHLYFYWYRQILGQKVEFLVSFYNNEISEKSEIFDDQFSVERPDGSNFTLKIRSTKLEDSAMYFCASTVTEDRSAPQHFGDGTRLSIL.